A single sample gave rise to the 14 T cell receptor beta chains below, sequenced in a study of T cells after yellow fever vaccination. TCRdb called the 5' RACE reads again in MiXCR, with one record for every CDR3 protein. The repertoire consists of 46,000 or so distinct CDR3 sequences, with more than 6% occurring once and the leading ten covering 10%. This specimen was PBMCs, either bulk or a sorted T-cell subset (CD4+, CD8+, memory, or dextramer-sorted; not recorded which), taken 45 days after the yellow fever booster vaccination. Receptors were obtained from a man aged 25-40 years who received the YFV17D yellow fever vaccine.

In DNA form, the CDR3 reads TGTGCCATAGGTCGAGACAGGGATATCTACACCTTC. Its translation: CAIGRDRDIYTF. This chain links TRBV10-3 with TRBJ1-2; 7 positions match TRBD1. The V and J ends lost 9 bases and 10 bases, in that order; junction bases with no gene match: 11. The CDR3 covers 12 residues. Germline CDR1 is ENHRY and CDR2 is SYGVKD.

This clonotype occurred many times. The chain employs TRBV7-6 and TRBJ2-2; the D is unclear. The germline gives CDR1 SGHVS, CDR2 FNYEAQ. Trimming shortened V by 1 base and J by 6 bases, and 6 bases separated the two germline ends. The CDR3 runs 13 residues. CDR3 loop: CASSLVQAGELFF. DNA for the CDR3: TGTGCCAGCAGCTTAGTGCAGGCCGGGGAGCTGTTTTTT.

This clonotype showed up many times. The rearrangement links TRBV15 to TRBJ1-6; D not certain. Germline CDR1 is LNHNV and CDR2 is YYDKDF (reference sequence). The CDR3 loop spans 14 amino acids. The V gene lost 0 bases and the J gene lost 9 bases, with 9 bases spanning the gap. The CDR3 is CATSRDRGVSPLHF. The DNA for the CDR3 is TGTGCCACCAGCAGAGACCGCGGGGTTTCACCCCTCCACTTT. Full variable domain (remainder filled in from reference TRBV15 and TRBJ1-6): DAMVIQNPRYQVTQFGKPVTLSCSQTLNHNVMYWYQQKSSQAPKLLFHYYDKDFNNEADTPDNFQSRRPNTSFCFLDIRSPGLGDTAMYLCATSRDRGVSPLHFGNGTRLTVT.

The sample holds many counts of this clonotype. The CDR3 region is CASSRRGTANYGYTF. As DNA, the CDR3 is TGCGCCAGCAGCCGCCGAGGCACAGCCAACTATGGCTACACCTTC. J is TRBJ1-2 and V is TRBV4-3; D is uncertain. This CDR3 is built from 15 residues. Trimming shortened V by 4 bases and J by 2 bases, and 14 bases separated the two germline ends. The germline gives CDR1 LGHNA, CDR2 YSLEER.

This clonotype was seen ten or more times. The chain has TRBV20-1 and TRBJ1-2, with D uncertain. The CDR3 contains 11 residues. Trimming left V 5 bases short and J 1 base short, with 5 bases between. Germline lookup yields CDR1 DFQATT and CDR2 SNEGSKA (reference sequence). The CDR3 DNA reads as TGCAGTGCTTACAATAACTATGGCTACACCTTC. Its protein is CSAYNNYGYTF.

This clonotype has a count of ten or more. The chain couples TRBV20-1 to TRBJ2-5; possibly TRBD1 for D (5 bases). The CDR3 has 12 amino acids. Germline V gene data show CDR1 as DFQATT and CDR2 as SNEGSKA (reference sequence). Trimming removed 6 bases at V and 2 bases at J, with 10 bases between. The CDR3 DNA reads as TGCAGTGCCAGGGTAGGACAAGAGACCCAGTACTTC. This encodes CSARVGQETQYF.

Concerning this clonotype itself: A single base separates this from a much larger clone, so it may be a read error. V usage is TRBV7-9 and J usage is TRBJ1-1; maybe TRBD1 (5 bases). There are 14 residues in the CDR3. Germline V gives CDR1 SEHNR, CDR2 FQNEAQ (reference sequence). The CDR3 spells CASSLGGRYTQAFF. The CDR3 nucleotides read TGTGCCAGCAGCTTAGGGGGCCGGTACACTCAAGCTTTCTTT.

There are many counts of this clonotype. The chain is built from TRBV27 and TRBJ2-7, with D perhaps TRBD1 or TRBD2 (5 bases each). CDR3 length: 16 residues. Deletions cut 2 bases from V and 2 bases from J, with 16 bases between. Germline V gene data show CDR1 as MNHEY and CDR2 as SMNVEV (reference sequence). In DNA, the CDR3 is TGTGCCAGCAGTTTACGAGTTGTAGGGGAGACCTACGAGCAGTACTTC. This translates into CASSLRVVGETYEQYF.

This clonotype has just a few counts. The chain's CDR3 is CASSLASRGQETQYF. CDR3 sequence (DNA): TGTGCCAGCAGCTTGGCCAGTCGGGGCCAGGAGACCCAGTACTTC. The genes are TRBV5-4 and TRBJ2-5; D is possibly TRBD1 or TRBD2 (5 bases each). Germline V gene lookup returns CDR1 SGHNT and CDR2 YYREEE (reference sequence). Trimming took 0 bases from V and 5 from J, leaving 14 bases between them. The CDR3 loop spans 15 amino acids.

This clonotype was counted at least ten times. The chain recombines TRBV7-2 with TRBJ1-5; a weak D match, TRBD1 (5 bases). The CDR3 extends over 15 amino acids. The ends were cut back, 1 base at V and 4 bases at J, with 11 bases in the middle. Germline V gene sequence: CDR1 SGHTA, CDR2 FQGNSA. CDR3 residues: CASSLGQGRNQPQHF. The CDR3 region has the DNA TGTGCCAGCAGCTTAGGGCAGGGTCGAAATCAGCCCCAGCATTTT.

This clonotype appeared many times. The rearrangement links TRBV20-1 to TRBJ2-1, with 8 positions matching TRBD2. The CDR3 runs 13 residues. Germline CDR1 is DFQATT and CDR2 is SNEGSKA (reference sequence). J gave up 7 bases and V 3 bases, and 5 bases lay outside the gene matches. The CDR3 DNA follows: TGCAGTGCTAGCGGCGGGAGGACGAATGAGCAGTTCTTC. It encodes CSASGGRTNEQFF.

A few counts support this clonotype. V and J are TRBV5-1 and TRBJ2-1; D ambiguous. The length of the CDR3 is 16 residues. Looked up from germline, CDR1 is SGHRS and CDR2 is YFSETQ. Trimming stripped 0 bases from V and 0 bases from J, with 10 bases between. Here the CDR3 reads CASSLEGTHSYNEQFF. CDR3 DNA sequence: TGCGCCAGCAGCTTGGAAGGCACACACTCCTACAATGAGCAGTTCTTC.

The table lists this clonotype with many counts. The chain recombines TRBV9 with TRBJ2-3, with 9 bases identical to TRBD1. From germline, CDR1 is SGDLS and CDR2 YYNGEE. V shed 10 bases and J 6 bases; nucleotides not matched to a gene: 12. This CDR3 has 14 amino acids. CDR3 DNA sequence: TGTGCCGGTTCTAGGGGACAGGGCCCCGATACGCAGTATTTT. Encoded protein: CAGSRGQGPDTQYF. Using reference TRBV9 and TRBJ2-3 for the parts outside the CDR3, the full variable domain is DSGVTQTPKHLITATGQRVTLRCSPRSGDLSVYWYQQSLDQGLQFLIQYYNGEERAKGNILERFSAQQFPDLHSELNLSSLELGDSALYFCAGSRGQGPDTQYFGPGTRLTVL.

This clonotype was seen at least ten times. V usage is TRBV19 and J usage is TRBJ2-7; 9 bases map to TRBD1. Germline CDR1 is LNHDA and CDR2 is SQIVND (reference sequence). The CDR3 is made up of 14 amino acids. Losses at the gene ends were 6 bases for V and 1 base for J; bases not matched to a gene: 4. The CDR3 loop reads CASRRGQGSYEQYF. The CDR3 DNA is TGTGCCAGTAGACGGGGACAGGGTTCCTACGAGCAGTACTTC.